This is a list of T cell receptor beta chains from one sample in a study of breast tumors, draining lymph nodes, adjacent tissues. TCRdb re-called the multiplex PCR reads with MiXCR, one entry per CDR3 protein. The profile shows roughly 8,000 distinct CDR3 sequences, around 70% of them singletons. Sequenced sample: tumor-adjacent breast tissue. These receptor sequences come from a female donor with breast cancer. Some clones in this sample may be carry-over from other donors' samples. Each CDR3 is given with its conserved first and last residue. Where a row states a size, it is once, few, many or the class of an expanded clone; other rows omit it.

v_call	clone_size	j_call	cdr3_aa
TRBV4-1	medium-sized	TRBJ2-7	CASSQDQYRGISDEQYF
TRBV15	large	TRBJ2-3	CATSRGTSPDTQYF
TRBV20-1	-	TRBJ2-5	CSASPSTGGETQYF
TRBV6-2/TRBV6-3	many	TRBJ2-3	CASSLSGGLTDTQYF
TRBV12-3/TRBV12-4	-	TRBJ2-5	CASSLGVGQAETQYF
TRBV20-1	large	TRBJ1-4	CSAPRTSTNEKLFF
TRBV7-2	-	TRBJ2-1	CASSLTSLAGGRNEQFF
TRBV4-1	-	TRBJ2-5	CASSQEDYIKTQYF
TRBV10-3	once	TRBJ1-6	CAIRWNMENSPLHF
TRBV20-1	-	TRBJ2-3	CSARDAGDTTDTQYF
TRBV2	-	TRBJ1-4	CASSNLSGLFF
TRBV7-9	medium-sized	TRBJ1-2	CASSIDQGAGGYTF
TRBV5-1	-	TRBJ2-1	CASSPAGGSYNEQFF
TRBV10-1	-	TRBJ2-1	CASSENVGNNEQFF
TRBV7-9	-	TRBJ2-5	CASSAGGVAETQYF
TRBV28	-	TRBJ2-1	CASSPVNRRNGQFF
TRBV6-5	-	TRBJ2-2	CASSYSQSGELFF
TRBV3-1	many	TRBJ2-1	CASRLQSGTLNEQFF
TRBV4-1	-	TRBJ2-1	CASSQSTEVNEQFF
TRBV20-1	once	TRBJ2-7	CSARGVGWTSVNEQYF
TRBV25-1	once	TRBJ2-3	CASSQAGGLGDTQYF
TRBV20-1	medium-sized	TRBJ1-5	CSATPRTGLQPQHF